This T cell receptor (beta chain) appears in the sequencing data of a study of response to subunit inactivated influenza vaccine. Study-level points and caveats: Each seasonal influenza vaccination recruits few new T cells, the authors suggested.

In its sample, this clonotype was seen a few times. The antigen is unknown. TCRdb passed the RT-PCR reads through MiXCR, listing each CDR3 protein once. The sample lists under 550,000 distinct CDR3 sequences, under 9% occurring once. The length of the CDR3 is 16 residues. J gave up 3 bases and V 5 bases, and 7 bases lay outside the gene matches. Germline V gene sequence: CDR1 SGHVS, CDR2 FQNEAQ. V is TRBV7-8 and J is TRBJ2-6; TRBD1 matches 7 bases. The receptor comes from a man between 50 and 75 years old who received an inactivated influenza vaccine. The sample here was PBMCs from blood, taken around 2 years after vaccination. In DNA, the CDR3 is TGTGCCAGCAGCCAGACAGGGTTGCATGGGGCCAACGTCCTGACTTTC. Amino acid sequence: CASSQTGLHGANVLTF.